This T cell receptor beta chain came from a study of control samples from healthy donors and cancer patients. Per the germline V gene, CDR1 is SNHLY and CDR2 is FYNNEI. V lost 6 bases and J 5 bases, leaving 13 bases between the germline ends. This CDR3 is built from 13 residues. Here immunoSEQ multiplex PCR was the method, and the copy in TCRdb shows in-frame clones only, minus some. Of more than 150,000 clones listed, over 90% were seen once; the top ten hold approximately 2.5%. The sequence derives from a man between 45 and 60 years old in good health. What was sequenced was blood. J is TRBJ1-1 and V is TRBV2, with TRBD1 as a possible D gene (6 bases). CDR3 nucleotides: TGTGCCAGCAGCCTACAGGGTATAACTGAAGCTTTCTTT. Protein product: CASSLQGITEAFF. Using reference TRBV2 and TRBJ1-1 for the parts outside the CDR3, the full variable domain is EPEVTQTPSHQVTQMGQEVILRCVPISNHLYFYWYRQILGQKVEFLVSFYNNEISEKSEIFDDQFSVERPDGSNFTLKIRSTKLEDSAMYFCASSLQGITEAFFGQGTRLTVV.